These 31 T cell receptor beta chains originate from one sample sequenced in a study of cytomegalovirus exposure and HLA in healthy donors. The PCR was carried out with 60 Vbeta primers and 13 Jbeta primers. Using immunoSEQ multiplex PCR, the repertoire was profiled, and TCRdb retains in-frame clones only, with some absent. The sample includes over 85,000 clones, 79% of them seen just once. The sequenced sample was PBMCs. The receptors were sampled from a woman aged 40 to 50 in good health and CMV-seronegative.

The chain recombines TRBV2 with TRBJ1-1, with 9 bases aligning to TRBD1. The CDR3 is made up of 18 amino acids. The ends lost 2 bases at V and 2 bases at J; junction bases unmatched: 12. The germline V gene has CDR1 SNHLY and CDR2 FYNNEI. The CDR3: CASSETPGTGRGNTEAFF. CDR3 in DNA: TGTGCCAGCAGTGAAACACCCGGGACAGGGAGGGGAAACACTGAAGCTTTCTTT. Supplemented by reference TRBV2 and TRBJ1-1, the full variable domain reads EPEVTQTPSHQVTQMGQEVILRCVPISNHLYFYWYRQILGQKVEFLVSFYNNEISEKSEIFDDQFSVERPDGSNFTLKIRSTKLEDSAMYFCASSETPGTGRGNTEAFFGQGTRLTVV.

The chain recombines TRBV30 with TRBJ1-2; D might be TRBD1 (5 bases). Germline V gene sequence: CDR1 GTSNPN, CDR2 SVGIG (reference sequence). V shed 6 bases and J shed 0 bases, with 11 bases lying between them. The CDR3 contains 13 residues. CDR3 nucleotides: TGTGCCTGTTCGGGGGGAGCTAACTATGGCTACACCTTC. Its protein product is CACSGGANYGYTF.

CDR3 amino acids: CASSQEGPSGEGYTF. The CDR3 DNA follows: TGCGCCAGCAGCCAAGAGGGGCCCTCGGGGGAGGGCTACACCTTC. The rearrangement joins TRBV4-3 to TRBJ1-2, with D perhaps matching TRBD1 (5 bases). Trimming shortened V by 0 bases and J by 8 bases, and 16 bases separated the two germline ends. Germline CDR1 LGHNA, CDR2 YSLEER. This CDR3 region has 15 residues.

The rearrangement links TRBV7-2 to TRBJ2-7; 11 positions match TRBD2. V trimming: 2 bases; J trimming: 5 bases; junction bases outside the gene matches: 14. Germline V lookup: CDR1 SGHTA, CDR2 FQGNSA. CDR3 length: 18 residues. CDR3 DNA sequence: TGTGCCAGCAGCTTACGCTCTATAGCGGGGGGGCACGAGAACGAGCAGTACTTC. It encodes CASSLRSIAGGHENEQYF.

The CDR3 protein is CASSSGGTNYEQYF. CDR3 coding DNA: TGTGCCAGCAGTTCAGGGGGCACCAACTACGAGCAGTACTTC. The V and J genes are TRBV27 and TRBJ2-7; 8 positions match TRBD1. There are 14 residues in the CDR3. Looked up from germline, CDR1 is MNHEY and CDR2 is SMNVEV (reference sequence). Trimming removed 4 bases from V and 3 bases from J; junction bases left unmatched: 5.

This clone was seen a single time. This chain connects TRBV6-1 to TRBJ1-4; 9 bases are shared with TRBD1. CDR3 length: 15 residues. Trimming at V came to 2 bases and at J to 8 bases, leaving 6 bases not matched to a gene. Germline V gene sequence: CDR1 MNHNS, CDR2 SASEGT. In nucleotides, the CDR3 is TGTGCCAGCAGTGAAACAGGGGGCGCAGGGGAAAAACTGTTTTTT. Protein product: CASSETGGAGEKLFF.

The rearrangement joins TRBV7-2 to TRBJ2-7; TRBD2 might be the D (5 bases). The CDR3 spans 14 residues. V was pared by 1 base and J by 12 bases, with 19 bases between. Germline CDR1 reads SGHTA; CDR2 reads FQGNSA. Written as DNA, the CDR3 is TGTGCCAGCAGCTTAGAAGGCTGGGCTGCCGAGGGGTACTTC. Its protein product is CASSLEGWAAEGYF.

CDR3 loop: CASSRLTGIEAFF. CDR3 DNA sequence: TGTGCCAGCAGCCGGCTGACAGGGATTGAAGCTTTCTTT. This chain connects TRBV6-5 to TRBJ1-1, with 7 bases lining up with TRBD1. Per the germline V gene, CDR1 is MNHEY and CDR2 is SVGAGI. The CDR3 length is 13 residues. Trimming cost V 6 bases and J 7 bases; bases outside gene matches: 8.

The CDR3 nucleotides are TGTGCCAGCAGTAGAAACAGGGACCTGAACACTGAAGCTTTCTTT. Translation: CASSRNRDLNTEAFF. The chain combines TRBV6-5 with TRBJ1-1; TRBD1 is a possible D gene (6 bases). This CDR3 comprises 15 residues. Germline lookup yields CDR1 MNHEY and CDR2 SVGAGI. V lost 5 bases and J lost 0, with 13 bases in between.

The gene calls are TRBV30 and TRBJ2-7; tentatively, D is TRBD2 (5 bases). V shed 1 base and J shed 5 bases, with 9 bases lying between them. Germline lookup yields CDR1 GTSNPN and CDR2 SVGIG (reference sequence). There are 12 residues in the CDR3. The CDR3 DNA is TGTGCCTGGAGTGAAATGAGGGACGAGCAGTACTTC. The encoded protein is CAWSEMRDEQYF.

The DNA of the CDR3 is TGTGCCAGCACCGAGAACGGACAGGGGCCCTACGAGCAGTACTTC. This translates into CASTENGQGPYEQYF. The J gene is TRBJ2-7, the V gene TRBV7-6; 9 bases align to TRBD1. The J segment lost 2 bases and the V segment lost 7 bases, leaving 9 bases of the junction unmatched. This CDR3 has 15 amino acids. Germline V gene sequence: CDR1 SGHVS, CDR2 FNYEAQ.

The chain employs TRBV6-5 and TRBJ1-2; perhaps TRBD1 as D (5 bases). Trimming took off 6 bases at V and 4 bases at J, with 9 bases between the two ends. The length of the CDR3 is 12 residues. The germline V gene encodes CDR1 MNHEY and CDR2 SVGAGI. CDR3 DNA sequence: TGTGCCAGCAGCGACAGTCTCTATGGCTACACCTTC. Translation: CASSDSLYGYTF.

The chain combines TRBV5-4 with TRBJ1-6, with D perhaps matching TRBD1 (6 bases). V lost 7 bases and J lost 7, with 18 bases in between. The CDR3 length is 15 residues. In germline, CDR1 is SGHNT, CDR2 YYREEE (reference sequence). The CDR3 DNA follows: TGTGCCAGCCGTACGTTCCAGGGGATAAATTCACCCCTCCACTTT. Encoded protein: CASRTFQGINSPLHF.

This chain uses TRBV30 with TRBJ2-5, with TRBD2 matching over 9 bases. This CDR3 is built from 15 residues. The V gene's germline CDR1 is GTSNPN and CDR2 SVGIG (reference sequence). After removal of 4 bases from V and 5 bases from J, the junction contained 11 bases not matched to a gene. The CDR3 here is CAWNRGTSWEETQYF. CDR3 bases: TGTGCCTGGAACCGAGGGACTAGCTGGGAGGAGACCCAGTACTTC.

This chain links TRBV14 with TRBJ2-1; D not resolved. Per the germline V gene, CDR1 is SGHDN and CDR2 is FVKESK. V was clipped by 6 bases and J by 7 bases, with 13 bases between them. The CDR3 totals 13 residues. CDR3 DNA sequence: TGTGCCAGCAGGGCAGGTAAGTGTAATGAGCAGTTCTTC. Protein sequence: CASRAGKCNEQFF.

This clone was observed once. This CDR3 is CASSQGTGVYEQYF. In DNA, the CDR3 is TGCGCCAGCAGCCAGGGGACAGGGGTCTACGAGCAGTACTTC. The chain is built from TRBV4-3 and TRBJ2-7; 10 bases fit TRBD1. With 3 bases clipped from V and 3 bases from J, the junction kept 2 bases outside the gene matches. The CDR3 runs to 14 residues. Germline values: CDR1 LGHNA, CDR2 YSLEER.

The rearrangement joins TRBV28 to TRBJ1-4; 8 bases line up with TRBD1. This CDR3 has 17 residues. The germline gives CDR1 MDHEN, CDR2 SYDVKM. Germline trimming cut 2 bases from V and 8 bases from J; bases unmatched to any gene: 13. The CDR3 region has the DNA TGTGCCAGCAGTTTAACCGGGACAGGATTCGGGAACGAAAAACTGTTTTTT. This codes for CASSLTGTGFGNEKLFF. Drawing the rest from reference TRBV28 and TRBJ1-4, the complete variable domain is DVKVTQSSRYLVKRTGEKVFLECVQDMDHENMFWYRQDPGLGLRLIYFSYDVKMKEKGDIPEGYSVSREKKERFSLILESASTNQTSMYLCASSLTGTGFGNEKLFFGSGTQLSVL.

V usage is TRBV29-1 and J usage is TRBJ1-1, with D possibly matching TRBD1 (5 bases). Trimming left V 5 bases short and J 4 bases short, with 17 bases between. Germline CDR1 SQVTM, CDR2 ANQGSEA. The CDR3 has 14 residues. CDR3 nucleotide sequence: TGCAGCGTTCTCGGCGCAGGGTCGGGCACTGAAGCTTTCTTT. Its protein product is CSVLGAGSGTEAFF.

The chain combines TRBV10-3 with TRBJ2-5; TRBD2 matches 10 bases. The germline V gene has CDR1 ENHRY and CDR2 SYGVKD. V was pared by 3 bases and J by 1 base, with 14 bases of the junction left unmatched. This CDR3 is built from 19 residues. The CDR3 DNA reads as TGTGCCATCAGTGACACTATAGCGGGGGGCCCTAGATCCCAAGAGACCCAGTACTTC. This translates into CAISDTIAGGPRSQETQYF.

V and J are TRBV4-1 and TRBJ2-7; D gene unclear. V was pared by 1 base and J by 3 bases, with 4 bases between. The CDR3 loop spans 12 amino acids. Germline assignment: CDR1 MGHRA and CDR2 YSYEKL. CDR3 nucleotide sequence: TGCGCCAGCAGCCAAGTCGGCTACGAGCAGTACTTC. This encodes CASSQVGYEQYF.

The rearrangement joins TRBV2 to TRBJ1-2, with D possibly TRBD1 on 6 matching bases. Germline-derived CDR1 and CDR2 are SNHLY and FYNNEI. The CDR3 is 12 residues long. Trimming left V 6 bases short and J 4 bases short, with 9 bases between. The CDR3 sequence is CASSDRTYGYTF. The CDR3 DNA reads as TGTGCCAGCAGCGACAGGACCTATGGCTACACCTTC.

The chain joins TRBV6-6 to TRBJ2-3; TRBD2 matches at 7 bases. The V and J ends lost 6 bases and 2 bases, in that order; junction bases with no gene match: 5. Per germline, CDR1 MNHNY and CDR2 SVGAGI (reference sequence). This CDR3 spans 14 amino acids. CDR3: CASSRTSSTDTQYF. In DNA, the CDR3 is TGTGCCAGCAGCCGGACTAGTTCCACAGATACGCAGTATTTT.

V usage is TRBV5-1 and J usage is TRBJ2-2, with TRBD2 matching over 11 bases. V shed 0 bases and J 0 bases; nucleotides not matched to a gene: 4. The germline V gene has CDR1 SGHRS and CDR2 YFSETQ. The CDR3 length is 18 residues. The CDR3 is CASSLAPGLAANTGELFF. The CDR3 DNA reads as TGCGCCAGCAGCTTGGCTCCGGGACTAGCGGCGAACACCGGGGAGCTGTTTTTT.

The chain combines TRBV19 with TRBJ1-1; TRBD1 matches 10 bases. The J segment lost 5 bases and the V segment lost 5 bases, leaving 5 bases of the junction unmatched. Germline CDR1 and CDR2: LNHDA and SQIVND (reference sequence). The CDR3 contains 14 residues. The CDR3 loop is CASSPTGGFTEAFF. CDR3 DNA sequence: TGTGCCAGTAGTCCGACAGGGGGCTTTACTGAAGCTTTCTTT.

There are a few counts of this clone. The chain has TRBV4-2 and TRBJ1-2; D is unclear. The V gene lost 1 base and the J gene lost 8 bases, with 14 bases spanning the gap. Germline CDR1 LGHNA, CDR2 YNFKEQ. The CDR3 covers 14 residues. In nucleotides, the CDR3 is TGTGCCAGCAGCCAAGTTGGAGGCGGTCACGGCTACACCTTC. Amino acid sequence: CASSQVGGGHGYTF.

The genes are TRBV6-1 and TRBJ1-1; TRBD1 matches 7 bases. With V trimmed by 6 bases and J by 0 bases, 1 base remained unmatched. The CDR3 contains 13 residues. Germline CDR1 MNHNS, CDR2 SASEGT. CDR3 region: CASRGQMNTEAFF. Here the CDR3 DNA reads TGTGCCAGCAGGGGACAGATGAACACTGAAGCTTTCTTT.

This clone was detected once. V is TRBV7-6 and J is TRBJ1-5, with D tentatively TRBD1 (6 bases). V was shortened by 3 bases and J by 4 bases, with 13 bases between the two germline ends. The CDR3 totals 15 residues. Germline assignment: CDR1 SGHVS and CDR2 FNYEAQ. CDR3 residues: CASSFGRGENQPQHF. The CDR3 coding sequence is TGTGCCAGCAGCTTTGGCAGGGGCGAAAATCAGCCCCAGCATTTT.

The chain joins TRBV27 to TRBJ1-1; no firm D call. The CDR3 length is 13 residues. Trimming took 5 bases from V and 4 from J, leaving 11 bases between them. CDR1 and CDR2 (germline): MNHEY, SMNVEV (reference sequence). As DNA, the CDR3 is TGTGCCAGCAGTCAACCAGGTTCCACTGAAGCTTTCTTT. Translation: CASSQPGSTEAFF.

The chain is built from TRBV29-1 and TRBJ2-2; 8 bases are shared with TRBD1. The CDR3 totals 14 residues. V shed 7 bases, J shed 0 bases, and the junction held 4 bases outside the gene matches. The germline V gene encodes CDR1 SQVTM and CDR2 ANQGSEA. CDR3 protein: CSADRGPNTGELFF. CDR3 bases: TGCAGCGCAGACAGGGGTCCGAACACCGGGGAGCTGTTTTTT.

The CDR3 bases are TGTGCCAGCCGCGTTCAGGGGAGTTACGAGCAGTACTTC. This encodes CASRVQGSYEQYF. The chain couples TRBV6-1 to TRBJ2-7; D is possibly TRBD1 (6 bases). The CDR3 covers 13 residues. V was clipped by 8 bases and J by 4 bases, with 15 bases between them. CDR1 and CDR2 from the germline V gene are MNHNS and SASEGT.

The gene calls are TRBV7-6 and TRBJ2-5; D possibly corresponds to TRBD1 (6 bases). Germline values: CDR1 SGHVS, CDR2 FNYEAQ. V shed 1 base and J shed 3 bases, with 9 bases lying between them. This CDR3 spans 14 amino acids. The CDR3 is CASSLVKGEETQYF. In DNA, the CDR3 is TGTGCCAGCAGCTTAGTCAAGGGGGAAGAGACCCAGTACTTC. The variable domain in full, completed from reference TRBV7-6 and TRBJ2-5, reads GAGVSQSPRYKVTKRGQDVALRCDPISGHVSLYWYRQALGQGPEFLTYFNYEAQQDKSGLPNDRFSAERPEGSISTLTIQRTEQRDSAMYRCASSLVKGEETQYFGPGTRLLVL.